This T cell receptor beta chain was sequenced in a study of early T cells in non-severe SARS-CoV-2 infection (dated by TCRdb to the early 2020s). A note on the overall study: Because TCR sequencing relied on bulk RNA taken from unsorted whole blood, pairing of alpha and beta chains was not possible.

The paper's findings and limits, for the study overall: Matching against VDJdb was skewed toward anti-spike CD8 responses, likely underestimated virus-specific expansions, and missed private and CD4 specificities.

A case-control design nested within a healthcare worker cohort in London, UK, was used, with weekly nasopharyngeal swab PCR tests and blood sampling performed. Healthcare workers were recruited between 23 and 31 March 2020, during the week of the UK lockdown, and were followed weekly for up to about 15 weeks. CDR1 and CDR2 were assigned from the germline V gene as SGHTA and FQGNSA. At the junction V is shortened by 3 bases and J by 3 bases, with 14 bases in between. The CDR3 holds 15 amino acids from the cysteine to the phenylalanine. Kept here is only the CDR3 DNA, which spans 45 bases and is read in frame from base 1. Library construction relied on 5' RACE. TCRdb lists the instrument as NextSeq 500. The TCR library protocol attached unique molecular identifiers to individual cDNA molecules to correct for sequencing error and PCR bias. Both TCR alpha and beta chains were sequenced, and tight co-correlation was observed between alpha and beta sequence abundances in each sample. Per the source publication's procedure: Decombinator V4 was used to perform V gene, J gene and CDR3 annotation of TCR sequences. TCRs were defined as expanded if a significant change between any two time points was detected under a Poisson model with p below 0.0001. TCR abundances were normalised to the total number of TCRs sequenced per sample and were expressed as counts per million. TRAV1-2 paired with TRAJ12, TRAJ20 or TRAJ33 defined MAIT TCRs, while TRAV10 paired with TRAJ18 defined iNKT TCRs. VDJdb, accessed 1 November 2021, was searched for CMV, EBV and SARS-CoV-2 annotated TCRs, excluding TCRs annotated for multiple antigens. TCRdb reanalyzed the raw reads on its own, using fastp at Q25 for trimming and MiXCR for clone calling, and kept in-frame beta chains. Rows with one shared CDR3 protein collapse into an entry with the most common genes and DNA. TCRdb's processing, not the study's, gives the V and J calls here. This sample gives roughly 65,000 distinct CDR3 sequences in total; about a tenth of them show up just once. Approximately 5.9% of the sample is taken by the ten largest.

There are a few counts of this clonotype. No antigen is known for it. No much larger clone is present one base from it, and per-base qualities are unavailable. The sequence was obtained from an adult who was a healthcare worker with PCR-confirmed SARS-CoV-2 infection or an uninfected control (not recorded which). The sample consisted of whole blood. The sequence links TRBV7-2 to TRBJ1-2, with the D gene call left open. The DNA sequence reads TGTGCCAGCAGCTTGTTCCCACACAGAGACTATGGCTACACCTTC. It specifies CASSLFPHRDYGYTF.